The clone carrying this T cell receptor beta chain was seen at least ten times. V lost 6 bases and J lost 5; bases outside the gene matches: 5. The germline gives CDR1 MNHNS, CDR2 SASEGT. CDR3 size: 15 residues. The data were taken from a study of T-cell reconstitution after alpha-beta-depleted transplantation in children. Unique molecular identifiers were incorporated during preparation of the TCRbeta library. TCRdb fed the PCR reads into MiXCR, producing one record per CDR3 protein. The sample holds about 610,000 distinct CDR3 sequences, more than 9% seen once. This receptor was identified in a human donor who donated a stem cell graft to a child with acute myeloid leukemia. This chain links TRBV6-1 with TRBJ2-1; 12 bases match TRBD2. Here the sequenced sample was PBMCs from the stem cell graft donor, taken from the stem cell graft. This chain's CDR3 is CASSRLAGAHNEQFF. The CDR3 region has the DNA TGTGCCAGCAGCCGACTAGCGGGGGCACACAATGAGCAGTTCTTC.